Listed below are T cell receptor beta chains from one sample, sequenced in a study of cytotoxic CD8 clonotypes in ibrutinib-treated CLL. The table came from immunoSEQ multiplex PCR; TCRdb's copy has only in-frame clones and leaves some out. The sample has approximately 100,000 clones; 55% to 75% are singletons. The sequenced sample was PBMCs, obtained after 24 months of ibrutinib treatment. All receptors derive from a human donor with chronic lymphocytic leukemia. CDR3s include the opening cysteine and the closing phenylalanine or tryptophan. Size values are once, few and many counts, or a class for expanded clones, and some rows have none.

V	size	CDR3
TRBV5-1	.	CASSLAAISSGANVLTF
TRBV30	few	CAWSPGQASNQPQHF
TRBV21-1	.	CASSGQGAQPQHF
TRBV30	.	CATRDRGLLNTEAFF
TRBV7-2	few	CASSPTLRGAGETQYF
TRBV30	few	CAWGLASEQYF
TRBV29-1	.	CSVGGGGELFF
TRBV28	.	CATARGGQSYGYTF
TRBV18	few	CASSPVEGAYTEAFF
TRBV5-1	few	CASSLNTGTYEQYF
TRBV6-1	.	CASTDGGTRYEQYF
TRBV9	.	CASSPRGGGETQYF
TRBV5-6	few	CASSKDRASYGYTF
TRBV2	.	CASRAEYEQYF
TRBV28	.	CASSRVLGQMSNGYTF
TRBV7-9	few	CASSSQTGQLPLHF
TRBV6-6	.	CASRGQEGTGELFF
TRBV9	.	CASSVFVRASDNEKLFF
TRBV15	once	CATSTRTGEYSYEQYF
TRBV9	.	CASSASGGAYNEQFF
TRBV30	.	CARSTGGFSYEQYF
TRBV19	.	CASSIEGPSNEQFF
TRBV7-2	.	CASSLLPGLAGGYVQYF
TRBV9	.	CASRPTGTGDEKLFF
TRBV5-1	.	CASSEQGGEAFF
TRBV28	.	CASSLRTDEAFF
TRBV6-1	few	CASSEPSSGNTIYF
TRBV5-1	.	CASMGEDYGYTF
TRBV9	.	CASSPGRAGSYNEQFF
TRBV25-1	.	CASSEYGGKGELFF
TRBV30	few	CAWNRGVSEQFF
TRBV30	.	CAWSNRDLAFF
TRBV30	few	CAWSHGTGTNEQYF
TRBV7-2	few	CASSSLLAGGQGYNEQFF
TRBV5-6	.	CASSRSGRYEQYF
TRBV7-8	.	CASSLAPYNEQFF
TRBV6-5	.	CASRLSGISTDTQYF
TRBV7-6	few	CASSLGHGGAETQYF
TRBV9	.	CASSPQALTEQYF
TRBV19	.	CASSRGRSAEAFF
TRBV18	.	CASSPKGKGPSYEQYF